Shown below are 22 T cell receptor beta chains from a single sample sequenced in a study of blood T cell repertoires in COVID-19 (dated by TCRdb to about 2020). The library was made by the immunoSEQ multiplex PCR assay. Imported from immuneACCESS, the table was reduced by TCRdb to in-frame sequences with V and J called. These copies leave out some clones; in studies compared against another copy, an unresolved V gene accounts for under half, and the cause of the remainder is not known. The sample table lists some 110,000 clones, about 70% of them with a count of one. The ten largest clonotypes hold 0.9% of the sample. Source material: peripheral blood. The receptors were gathered from a human donor with acute or convalescent COVID-19. The donor label of this sample is uncertain.

The rearrangement joins TRBV6-5 to TRBJ2-3; perhaps TRBD2 as D (7 bases). The CDR3 contains 16 residues. Germline V gene data show CDR1 as MNHEY and CDR2 as SVGAGI. Trimming removed 6 bases at V and 6 bases at J, with 22 bases between. The CDR3 loop is CASSYRFRGGADTQYF. The CDR3 DNA sequence: TGTGCCAGCAGCTACCGTTTTAGGGGGGGGGCGGATACGCAGTATTTT.

This chain uses TRBV7-9 with TRBJ1-4; D is undetermined. CDR3 length: 14 amino acids. The V gene's germline CDR1 is SEHNR and CDR2 FQNEAQ (reference sequence). V lost 2 bases and J lost 3, with 7 bases in between. CDR3 coding DNA: TGTGCCAGCAGCTTATTCAGGTCTAATGAAAAACTGTTTTTT. It translates to CASSLFRSNEKLFF.

The chain is built from TRBV28 and TRBJ1-5, with TRBD1 matching over 8 bases. Germline CDR1 is MDHEN and CDR2 is SYDVKM. The CDR3 sequence is 15 residues long. J gave up 4 bases and V 5 bases, and 7 bases lay outside the gene matches. CDR3 bases: TGTGCCAGCAGTGTACCTAGGACAGGGAATCAGCCCCAGCATTTT. As protein: CASSVPRTGNQPQHF.

This clone was counted at least ten times. The rearrangement links TRBV12-3 or TRBV12-4 to TRBJ1-2, with D unresolved. V gave up 5 bases and J gave up 8 bases, with 15 bases separating them. CDR3 length: 13 residues. The CDR3, as DNA: TGTGCCAGCAGTCAACACAGCTCGACGGGCTACACCTTC. This codes for CASSQHSSTGYTF.

The chain couples TRBV9 to TRBJ1-3; 8 nucleotides line up with TRBD1. Trimming took 1 base from V and 5 from J; bases not matched to a gene: 8. Germline-derived CDR1 and CDR2 are SGDLS and YYNGEE. The CDR3 is 16 residues long. The CDR3 here is CASSVQPGQGRNTIYF. CDR3 nucleotide sequence: TGTGCCAGCAGCGTACAGCCTGGACAGGGTAGAAACACCATATATTTT.

The V call is TRBV4-2, the J call TRBJ1-3, with D perhaps TRBD1 (5 bases). This CDR3 spans 15 amino acids. V lost 4 bases and J lost 8, with 18 bases in between. Per germline, CDR1 LGHNA and CDR2 YNFKEQ. This chain's CDR3 is CASSPEWTSRDTIYF. In DNA, the CDR3 is TGTGCCAGCAGCCCCGAGTGGACATCCAGGGACACCATATATTTT.

The V call is TRBV2, the J call TRBJ1-1, with TRBD1 identical over 7 bases. With 3 bases clipped from V and 5 bases from J, the junction kept 12 bases outside the gene matches. This CDR3 comprises 16 residues. CDR1 and CDR2 (germline): SNHLY, FYNNEI. The CDR3 DNA reads as TGTGCCAGCAGTGACGTCGAGGGGGCAGTAGGGACTGAAGCTTTCTTT. As protein: CASSDVEGAVGTEAFF.

The gene calls are TRBV4-1 and TRBJ2-1; 15 nucleotides agree with TRBD2. Germline-derived CDR1 and CDR2 are MGHRA and YSYEKL. The length of the CDR3 is 20 residues. V lost 4 bases, J lost 0 bases, and 10 bases stayed unmatched. This CDR3 is CASSRFTGTSGGSSYNEQFF. The CDR3 DNA follows: TGCGCCAGCAGCCGATTCACAGGGACTAGCGGGGGGAGCTCCTACAATGAGCAGTTCTTC.

The V and J genes are TRBV9 and TRBJ1-2, with D possibly TRBD1 on 6 matching bases. Germline V gene sequence: CDR1 SGDLS, CDR2 YYNGEE. Trimming pared 4 bases from V and 7 bases from J, leaving 11 bases between. The CDR3 runs to 12 residues. CDR3 loop: CASSPPGVGYTF. CDR3 nucleotide sequence: TGTGCCAGCAGCCCCCCAGGGGTTGGCTACACCTTC.

The J gene is TRBJ2-3, the V gene TRBV6-5; 8 positions agree with TRBD1. The CDR3 covers 14 residues. Germline-derived CDR1 and CDR2 are MNHEY and SVGAGI. Trimming removed 7 bases from V and 2 bases from J; junction bases left unmatched: 5. For the CDR3, the DNA is TGTGCCAGCAATCTACAGGGGGTCACAGATACGCAGTATTTT. Protein: CASNLQGVTDTQYF.

The rearrangement uses TRBV6-6 and TRBJ2-1, with D possibly matching TRBD2 (5 bases). Trimming cost V 0 bases and J 10 bases, with 13 bases left between them. Germline-derived CDR1 and CDR2 are MNHNY and SVGAGI (reference sequence). CDR3 length equals 14 residues. CDR3 residues: CASSYSNGVGEQFF. CDR3 bases: TGTGCCAGCAGTTACTCGAACGGGGTCGGGGAGCAGTTCTTC.

V is TRBV12-5 and J is TRBJ1-1; D call uncertain. The germline V and J ends were trimmed by 0 bases and 1 base, with 12 bases remaining between them. This CDR3 spans 16 amino acids. Germline CDR1 LGHNT, CDR2 FRNRAP. CDR3 in amino acids: CASGLVLGFKNTEAFF. CDR3 DNA: TGTGCTAGTGGTTTGGTCCTCGGGTTCAAGAACACTGAAGCTTTCTTT.

V usage is TRBV6-5 and J usage is TRBJ2-7; a possible D gene is TRBD1 (6 bases). Germline loops: CDR1 MNHEY, CDR2 SVGAGI. V was cut by 4 bases and J by 3 bases, with 13 bases left in between. CDR3 length: 14 amino acids. CDR3 sequence reads: CASSSQGIGYEQYF. The CDR3 nucleotides read TGTGCCAGCAGTTCACAGGGAATAGGCTACGAGCAGTACTTC.

The chain has TRBV28 and TRBJ1-3; 7 bases are shared with TRBD1. The V segment lost 6 bases and the J segment 0 bases; nucleotides outside the gene matches: 2. The germline V gene has CDR1 MDHEN and CDR2 SYDVKM. This CDR3 region has 14 residues. The CDR3 spells CASRPGGSGNTIYF. The CDR3 bases are TGTGCCAGCAGACCAGGGGGCTCTGGAAACACCATATATTTT. The full variable domain, its missing parts supplied by reference TRBV28 and TRBJ1-3, is DVKVTQSSRYLVKRTGEKVFLECVQDMDHENMFWYRQDPGLGLRLIYFSYDVKMKEKGDIPEGYSVSREKKERFSLILESASTNQTSMYLCASRPGGSGNTIYFGEGSWLTVV.

The table lists this clone with a few counts. V gene TRBV7-2 combines with J gene TRBJ2-3, with 10 nucleotides matching TRBD2. Germline assignment: CDR1 SGHTA and CDR2 FQGNSA. This CDR3 contains 16 residues. Unmatched junction bases numbered 5, after V lost 3 bases and J lost 2 bases. The DNA of the CDR3 is TGTGCCAGCAGCTTCAGGCTAGCGGGGGCCACAGATACGCAGTATTTT. Its translation is CASSFRLAGATDTQYF.

V usage is TRBV19 and J usage is TRBJ2-5; 11 bases fit TRBD2. Germline CDR1 reads LNHDA; CDR2 reads SQIVND (reference sequence). The CDR3 covers 17 residues. V was clipped by 4 bases and J by 1 base; unmatched bases: 8. The CDR3 loop reads CASSKGRLAGRQETQYF. The CDR3 nucleotides are TGTGCCAGTAGTAAAGGACGACTAGCGGGGCGCCAAGAGACCCAGTACTTC.

The chain employs TRBV28 and TRBJ1-5; no firm D call. This CDR3 has 14 amino acids. V shed 5 bases and J shed 7 bases, with 15 bases lying between them. Looked up from germline, CDR1 is MDHEN and CDR2 is SYDVKM. The CDR3 region has the DNA TGTGCCAGCAGTCCCCGAGCTCGCGGGCAGCCCCAGCATTTT. As protein: CASSPRARGQPQHF. The full variable domain, in which reference TRBV28 and TRBJ1-5 provide the parts outside the CDR3, is DVKVTQSSRYLVKRTGEKVFLECVQDMDHENMFWYRQDPGLGLRLIYFSYDVKMKEKGDIPEGYSVSREKKERFSLILESASTNQTSMYLCASSPRARGQPQHFGDGTRLSIL.

This clone has more than one count but fewer than ten. This sequence joins TRBV18 and TRBJ1-5; 8 bases are shared with TRBD1. Germline loops: CDR1 KGHSH, CDR2 LQKENI. Unmatched junction bases numbered 4, after V lost 3 bases and J lost 6 bases. CDR3 length: 14 residues. DNA for the CDR3: TGTGCCAGCTCACCGGACAGGGTAGGTCAGCCCCAGCATTTT. Translating it yields CASSPDRVGQPQHF.

The chain recombines TRBV21-1 with TRBJ2-7; the table assigns TRBD2, which was not confirmed against the DNA. TRBV21-1 is a pseudogene segment. The CDR3 is 18 residues long. DNA of the CDR3: TGTGCCAGCAGCAGGACGAACCAAACCCTCGGGAGGTCCTACGAGCAGTACGTC. Encoded protein: CASSRTNQTLGRSYEQYV.

The chain carries TRBV4-1 and TRBJ1-5; D is uncertain. V dropped 1 base and J dropped 5 bases, with 18 bases sitting between them. The CDR3 has 17 amino acids. Per the germline V gene, CDR1 is MGHRA and CDR2 is YSYEKL. The CDR3 DNA follows: TGCGCCAGCAGCCAAGCCTTTGAATACTTCGGTTATCAGCCCCAGCATTTT. Translating it yields CASSQAFEYFGYQPQHF.

This clone has a handful of counts. This chain uses TRBV7-2 with TRBJ1-1, with TRBD1 matching 7 bases. Germline CDR1 is SGHTA and CDR2 is FQGNSA. V was pared by 3 bases and J by 9 bases, with 10 bases of the junction left unmatched. CDR3 length equals 14 residues. CDR3 sequence reads: CASSLLGGQSKAFF. The CDR3, as DNA: TGTGCCAGCAGCTTGTTGGGGGGACAGAGTAAAGCTTTCTTT. Combining the CDR3 with reference TRBV7-2 and TRBJ1-1 gives the whole variable domain GAGVSQSPSNKVTEKGKDVELRCDPISGHTALYWYRQSLGQGLEFLIYFQGNSAPDKSGLPSDRFSAERTGGSVSTLTIQRTQQEDSAVYLCASSLLGGQSKAFFGQGTRLTVV.

The V gene is TRBV2, the J gene TRBJ1-6; 11 bases are shared with TRBD1. The CDR3 is 16 amino acids. With 5 bases clipped from V and 7 bases from J, the junction kept 7 bases outside the gene matches. Germline loops: CDR1 SNHLY, CDR2 FYNNEI. DNA for the CDR3: TGTGCCAGCAGTCATGGACAGGGGGCGCGGAATTCACCCCTCCACTTT. Its protein is CASSHGQGARNSPLHF.